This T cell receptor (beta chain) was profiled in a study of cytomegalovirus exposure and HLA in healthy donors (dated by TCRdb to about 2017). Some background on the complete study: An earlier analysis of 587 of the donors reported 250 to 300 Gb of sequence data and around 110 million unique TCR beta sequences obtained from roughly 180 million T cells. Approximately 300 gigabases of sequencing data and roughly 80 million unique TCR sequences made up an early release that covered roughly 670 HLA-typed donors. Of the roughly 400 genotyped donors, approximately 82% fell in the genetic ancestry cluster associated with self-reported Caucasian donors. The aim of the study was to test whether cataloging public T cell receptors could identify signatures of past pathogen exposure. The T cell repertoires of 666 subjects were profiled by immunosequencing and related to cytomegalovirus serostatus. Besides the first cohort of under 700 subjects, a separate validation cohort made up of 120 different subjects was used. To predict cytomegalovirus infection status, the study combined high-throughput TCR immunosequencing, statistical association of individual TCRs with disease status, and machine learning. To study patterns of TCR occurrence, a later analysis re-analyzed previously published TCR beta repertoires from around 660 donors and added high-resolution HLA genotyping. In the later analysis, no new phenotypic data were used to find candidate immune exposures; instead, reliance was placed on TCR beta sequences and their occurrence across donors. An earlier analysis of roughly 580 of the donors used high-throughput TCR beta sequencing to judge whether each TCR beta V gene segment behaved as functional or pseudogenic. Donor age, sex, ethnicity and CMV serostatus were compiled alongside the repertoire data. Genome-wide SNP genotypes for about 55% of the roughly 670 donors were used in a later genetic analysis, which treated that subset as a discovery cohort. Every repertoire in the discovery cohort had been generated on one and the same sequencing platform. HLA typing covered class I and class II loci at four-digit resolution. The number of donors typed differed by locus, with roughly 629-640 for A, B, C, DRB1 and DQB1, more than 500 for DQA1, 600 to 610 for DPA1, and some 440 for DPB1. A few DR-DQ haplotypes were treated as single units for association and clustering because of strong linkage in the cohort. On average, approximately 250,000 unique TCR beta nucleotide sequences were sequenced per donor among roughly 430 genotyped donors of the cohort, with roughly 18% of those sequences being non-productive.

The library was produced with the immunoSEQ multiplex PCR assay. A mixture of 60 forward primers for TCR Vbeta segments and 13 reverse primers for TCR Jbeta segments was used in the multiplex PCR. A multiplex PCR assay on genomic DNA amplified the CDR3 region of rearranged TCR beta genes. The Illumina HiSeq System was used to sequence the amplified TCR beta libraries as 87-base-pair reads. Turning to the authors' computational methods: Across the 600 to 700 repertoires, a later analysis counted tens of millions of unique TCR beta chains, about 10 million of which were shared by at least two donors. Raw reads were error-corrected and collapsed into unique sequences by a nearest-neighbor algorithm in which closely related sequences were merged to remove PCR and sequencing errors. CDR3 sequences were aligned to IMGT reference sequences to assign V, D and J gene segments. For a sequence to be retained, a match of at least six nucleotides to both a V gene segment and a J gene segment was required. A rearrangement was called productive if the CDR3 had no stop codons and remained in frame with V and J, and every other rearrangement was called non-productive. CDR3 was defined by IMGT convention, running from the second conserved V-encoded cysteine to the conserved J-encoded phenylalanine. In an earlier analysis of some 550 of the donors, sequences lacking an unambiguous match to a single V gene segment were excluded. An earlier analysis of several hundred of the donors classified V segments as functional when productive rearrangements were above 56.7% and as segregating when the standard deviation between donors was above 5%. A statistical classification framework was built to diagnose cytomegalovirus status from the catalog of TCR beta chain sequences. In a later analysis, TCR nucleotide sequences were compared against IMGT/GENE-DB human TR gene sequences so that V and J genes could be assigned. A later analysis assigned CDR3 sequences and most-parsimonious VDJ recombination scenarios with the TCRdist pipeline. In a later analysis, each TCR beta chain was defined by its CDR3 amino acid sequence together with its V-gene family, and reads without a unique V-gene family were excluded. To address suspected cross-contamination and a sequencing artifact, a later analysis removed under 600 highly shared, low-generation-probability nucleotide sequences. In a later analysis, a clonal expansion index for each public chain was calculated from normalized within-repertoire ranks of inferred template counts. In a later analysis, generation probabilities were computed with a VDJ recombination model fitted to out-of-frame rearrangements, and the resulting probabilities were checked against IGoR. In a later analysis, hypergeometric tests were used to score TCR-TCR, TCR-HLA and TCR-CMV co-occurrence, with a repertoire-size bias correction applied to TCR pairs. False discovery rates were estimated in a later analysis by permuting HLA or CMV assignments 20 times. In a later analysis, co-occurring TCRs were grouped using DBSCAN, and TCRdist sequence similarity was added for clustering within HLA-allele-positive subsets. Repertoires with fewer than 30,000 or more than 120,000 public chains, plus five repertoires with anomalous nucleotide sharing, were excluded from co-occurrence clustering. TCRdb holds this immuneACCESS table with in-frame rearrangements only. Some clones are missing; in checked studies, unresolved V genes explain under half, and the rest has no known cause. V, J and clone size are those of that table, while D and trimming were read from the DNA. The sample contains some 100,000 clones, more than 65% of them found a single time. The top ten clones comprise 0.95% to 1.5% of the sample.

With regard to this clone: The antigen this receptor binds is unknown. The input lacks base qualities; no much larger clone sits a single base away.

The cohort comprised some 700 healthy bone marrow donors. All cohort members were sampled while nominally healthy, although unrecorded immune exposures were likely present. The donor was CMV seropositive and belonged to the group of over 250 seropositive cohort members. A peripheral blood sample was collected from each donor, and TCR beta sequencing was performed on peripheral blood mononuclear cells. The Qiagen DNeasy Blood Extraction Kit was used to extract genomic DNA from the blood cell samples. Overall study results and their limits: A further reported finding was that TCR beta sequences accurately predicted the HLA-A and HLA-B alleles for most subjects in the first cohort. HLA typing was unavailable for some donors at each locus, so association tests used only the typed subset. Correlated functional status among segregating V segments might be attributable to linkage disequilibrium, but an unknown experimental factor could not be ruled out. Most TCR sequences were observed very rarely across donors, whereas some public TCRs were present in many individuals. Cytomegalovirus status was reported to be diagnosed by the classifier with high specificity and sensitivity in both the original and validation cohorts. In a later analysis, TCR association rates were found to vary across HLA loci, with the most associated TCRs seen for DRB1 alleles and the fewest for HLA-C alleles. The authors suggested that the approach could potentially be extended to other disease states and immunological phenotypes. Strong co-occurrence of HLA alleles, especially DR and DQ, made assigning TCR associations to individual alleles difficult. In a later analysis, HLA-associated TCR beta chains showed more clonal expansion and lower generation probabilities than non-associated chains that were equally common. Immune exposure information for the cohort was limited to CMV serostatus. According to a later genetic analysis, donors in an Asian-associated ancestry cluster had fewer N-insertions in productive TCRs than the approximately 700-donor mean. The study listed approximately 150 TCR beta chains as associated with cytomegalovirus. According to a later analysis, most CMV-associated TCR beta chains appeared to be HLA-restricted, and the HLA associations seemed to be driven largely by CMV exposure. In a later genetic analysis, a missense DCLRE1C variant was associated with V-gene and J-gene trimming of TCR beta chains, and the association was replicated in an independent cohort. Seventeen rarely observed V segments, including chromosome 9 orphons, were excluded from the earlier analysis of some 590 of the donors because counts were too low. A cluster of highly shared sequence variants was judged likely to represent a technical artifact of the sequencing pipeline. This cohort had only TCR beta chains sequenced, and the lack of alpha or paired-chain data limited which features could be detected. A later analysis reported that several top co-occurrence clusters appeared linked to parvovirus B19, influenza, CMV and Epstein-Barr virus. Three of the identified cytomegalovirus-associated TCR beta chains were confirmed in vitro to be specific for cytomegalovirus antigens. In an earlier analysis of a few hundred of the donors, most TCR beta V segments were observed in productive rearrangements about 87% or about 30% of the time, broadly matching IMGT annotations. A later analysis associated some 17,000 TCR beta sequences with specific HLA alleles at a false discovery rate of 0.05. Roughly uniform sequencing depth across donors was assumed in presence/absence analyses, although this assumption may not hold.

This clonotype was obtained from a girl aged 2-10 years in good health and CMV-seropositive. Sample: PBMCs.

The sequenced DNA: TGTGCCAGCAGCTTAAGACAGGGGGGTATTAAGGGGGAGCTGTTTTTT. This codes for CASSLRQGGIKGELFF. The chain was built from TRBV7-8 and TRBJ2-2; 9 bases in between match TRBD1. Reading the germline V gene gives CDR1 SGHVS and CDR2 FQNEAQ. Trimmed from V: 2 bases; trimmed from J: 8 bases; junction bases lacking a gene match: 9. There are 16 amino acids in the CDR3, from cysteine to phenylalanine inclusive. Only the CDR3 part of the read is kept: 48 bases, read in frame from the first base. The full variable domain, completed from the reference TRBV7-8 and TRBJ2-2 proteins outside the CDR3, reads GAGVSQSPRYKVAKRGQDVALRCDPISGHVSLFWYQQALGQGPEFLTYFQNEAQLDKSGLPSDRFFAERPEGSVSTLKIQRTQQEDSAVYLCASSLRQGGIKGELFFGEGSRLTVL.